These 17 T cell receptor beta chains were all obtained from the same sample, sequenced in a study of T cell responses to AZD1222 COVID-19 vaccine. Produced via immunoSEQ multiplex PCR; TCRdb's table is partial and in-frame only. The table includes about 100,000 clones, about 86% detected once. This specimen was peripheral blood, taken on day 0 of AZD1222 vaccination. All receptors derive from an adult in good health.

The J gene is TRBJ1-2, the V gene TRBV5-4, with D maybe TRBD1 (6 bases). Germline CDR1 reads SGHNT; CDR2 reads YYREEE (reference sequence). Trimming took 4 bases from V and 4 from J, leaving 17 bases between them. This CDR3 is built from 15 residues. The CDR3 nucleotides are TGTGCCAGCAGCCCTCGGGGGGGGCGGGTCTATGGCTACACCTTC. This encodes CASSPRGGRVYGYTF.

The V call is TRBV2, the J call TRBJ1-1, with a possible D match to TRBD1 (6 bases). Germline CDR1 is SNHLY and CDR2 is FYNNEI. The CDR3 covers 15 residues. The V end was cut by 6 bases, the J end by 4 bases, with 18 bases between. The CDR3 loop reads CASRMNRDVPTEAFF. The CDR3 nucleotides are TGTGCCAGCAGAATGAACAGGGATGTTCCCACTGAAGCTTTCTTT.

The genes are TRBV7-2 and TRBJ1-6; D may be TRBD1 (5 bases). V lost 2 bases, J lost 9 bases, and 14 bases lay in between. This CDR3 comprises 15 residues. Germline V gene data show CDR1 as SGHTA and CDR2 as FQGNSA. CDR3 protein: CASSLSPGSGSPLHF. In DNA form, the CDR3 reads TGTGCCAGCAGCTTAAGTCCAGGGTCGGGTTCACCCCTCCACTTT. The full variable domain, in which reference TRBV7-2 and TRBJ1-6 provide the parts outside the CDR3, is GAGVSQSPSNKVTEKGKDVELRCDPISGHTALYWYRQSLGQGLEFLIYFQGNSAPDKSGLPSDRFSAERTGGSVSTLTIQRTQQEDSAVYLCASSLSPGSGSPLHFGNGTRLTVT.

The chain links TRBV19 to TRBJ2-7, with 9 bases aligning to TRBD1. The CDR3 is 16 amino acids. Trimming at V came to 7 bases and at J to 5 bases, leaving 15 bases not matched to a gene. Germline loops: CDR1 LNHDA, CDR2 SQIVND (reference sequence). The CDR3: CASMGQGRGGMNEQYF. The CDR3 region has the DNA TGTGCCAGTATGGGACAGGGCCGCGGCGGGATGAACGAGCAGTACTTC.

This rearrangement joins TRBV6-1 to TRBJ2-7; D is uncertain. Germline V gene data show CDR1 as MNHNS and CDR2 as SASEGT. V was clipped by 2 bases and J by 3 bases, with 8 bases between them. The CDR3 sequence is 13 residues long. CDR3 loop: CASSEIKLYEQYF. In nucleotides, the CDR3 is TGTGCCAGCAGTGAAATAAAACTCTACGAGCAGTACTTC.

The chain joins TRBV24-1 to TRBJ2-5; the D gene could be TRBD1 or TRBD2 (7 bases each). CDR1 is KGHDR and CDR2 is SFDVKD in the germline V gene. This CDR3 is built from 20 residues. Deletions cut 4 bases from V and 4 bases from J, with 30 bases between. For the CDR3, the DNA is TGTGCCACCAGTGACGGGGACAGCCAATTGGCGGGGGCGCGAGCAGAGACCCAGTACTTC. This codes for CATSDGDSQLAGARAETQYF.

The chain links TRBV5-1 to TRBJ1-6, with no clear D. Germline-derived CDR1 and CDR2 are SGHRS and YFSETQ. The V end was cut by 1 base, the J end by 7 bases, with 6 bases between. The CDR3 runs to 13 residues. The CDR3 here is CASSLSGNSPLHF. The CDR3, as DNA: TGCGCCAGCAGCTTGTCTGGGAATTCACCCCTCCACTTT.

The V gene is TRBV5-1, the J gene TRBJ1-5; D uncertain. The CDR3 covers 14 residues. Deletions cut 0 bases from V and 7 bases from J, with 11 bases between. The germline CDR1 and CDR2 sequences are SGHRS and YFSETQ. CDR3 in DNA: TGCGCCAGCAGCTTGGGAGGGATGGAGCAGCCCCAGCATTTT. This gives the protein CASSLGGMEQPQHF.

This clone was detected once. The genes are TRBV19 and TRBJ1-1; D not certain. The length of the CDR3 is 14 residues. The V gene lost 3 bases and the J gene lost 6 bases, with 14 bases spanning the gap. CDR1 and CDR2 (germline): LNHDA, SQIVND (reference sequence). The CDR3 loop reads CASSMGMGWSEAFF. CDR3 nucleotide sequence: TGTGCCAGTAGTATGGGCATGGGCTGGTCTGAAGCTTTCTTT.

This clone was detected a few times. This chain connects TRBV10-2 to TRBJ1-3, with D perhaps TRBD1 (5 bases). The V gene lost 8 bases and the J gene lost 9 bases, with 17 bases spanning the gap. This CDR3 has 13 residues. Germline V gene data show CDR1 as WSHSY and CDR2 as SAAADI. For the CDR3, the DNA is TGCGCCAGCGGGGACGGACCCCCGGGCACCATATATTTT. Its translation: CASGDGPPGTIYF.

The chain is built from TRBV20-1 and TRBJ2-1; 9 nucleotides agree with TRBD1. Germline CDR1 reads DFQATT; CDR2 reads SNEGSKA (reference sequence). The length of the CDR3 is 11 residues. CDR3 sequence (DNA): TGCGGGACAGGGTTTGGGGATGAGCAGTTCTTC. Translated: CGTGFGDEQFF.

CDR3 protein: CASSFLLGTDTQYF. The CDR3 nucleotides are TGTGCCAGCAGTTTTTTGTTGGGCACAGATACGCAGTATTTT. The chain carries TRBV27 and TRBJ2-3; unclear D gene. Between the trimmed V and J ends, which lost 3 bases and 1 base, there was a span of 8 bases. Germline V gene data show CDR1 as MNHEY and CDR2 as SMNVEV (reference sequence). CDR3 length: 14 amino acids.

The chain employs TRBV4-2 and TRBJ1-6, with no clear D. CDR1 LGHNA and CDR2 YNFKEQ come from the germline V gene. The V and J ends lost 0 bases and 7 bases respectively, with 25 bases between them. The CDR3 has 20 residues. Written as DNA, the CDR3 is TGTGCCAGCAGCCAAGATTTGGGATCAACTTGGGTGGGATCGAATTCACCCCTCCACTTT. Protein product: CASSQDLGSTWVGSNSPLHF.

This chain links TRBV10-3 with TRBJ1-2; TRBD1 aligns across 8 bases. The CDR3 covers 15 residues. The V and J ends lost 6 bases and 2 bases, in that order; junction bases with no gene match: 8. Germline V gives CDR1 ENHRY, CDR2 SYGVKD. The CDR3 here is CAIRESGQANYGYTF. The CDR3 DNA reads TGTGCCATCAGGGAATCGGGACAGGCCAACTATGGCTACACCTTC.

The V gene is TRBV12-3 or TRBV12-4, the J gene TRBJ1-2; D remains unclear. The CDR3 is made up of 11 amino acids. The V and J ends lost 1 base and 4 bases respectively, with 1 base between them. CDR3 amino acids: CASSLGYGYTF. The CDR3 DNA reads TGTGCCAGCAGTTTAGGCTATGGCTACACCTTC.

The V call is TRBV7-8, the J call TRBJ1-5, with D perhaps matching TRBD1 (6 bases). Germline V gene sequence: CDR1 SGHVS, CDR2 FQNEAQ. CDR3 length: 12 residues. Trimming shortened V by 5 bases and J by 6 bases, and 8 bases separated the two germline ends. Written as DNA, the CDR3 is TGTGCCAGCAGCCCGGGGGCTCAGCCCCAGCATTTT. It encodes CASSPGAQPQHF.

The chain uses TRBV4-1 and TRBJ2-7; D not certain. This CDR3 is 11 amino acids long. The germline CDR1 and CDR2 sequences are MGHRA and YSYEKL. Between the trimmed V and J ends, which lost 5 bases and 9 bases, there was a span of 11 bases. CDR3 region: CASSYGAGQYF. CDR3 bases: TGCGCCAGCAGCTATGGCGCTGGGCAGTACTTC.